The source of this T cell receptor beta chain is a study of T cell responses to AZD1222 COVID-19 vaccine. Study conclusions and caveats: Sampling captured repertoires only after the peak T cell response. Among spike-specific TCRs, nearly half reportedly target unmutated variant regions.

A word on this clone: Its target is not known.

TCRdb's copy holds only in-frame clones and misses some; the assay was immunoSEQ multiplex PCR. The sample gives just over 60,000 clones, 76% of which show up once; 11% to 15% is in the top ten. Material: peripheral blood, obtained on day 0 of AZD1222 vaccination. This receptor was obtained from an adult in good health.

The CDR3: CASSERTGTSGYTF. The CDR3, as DNA: TGTGCCAGCAGCGAAAGGACAGGGACGTCTGGCTACACCTTC. This chain connects TRBV7-9 to TRBJ1-2, with 8 bases matching TRBD1. From germline, CDR1 is SEHNR and CDR2 FQNEAQ (reference sequence). The CDR3 runs to 14 residues. Trimming at V came to 5 bases and at J to 7 bases, leaving 9 bases not matched to a gene.